The sample holds a few counts of the clone carrying this T cell receptor (beta chain). The antigen is unknown. The germline V gene has CDR1 SGHRS and CDR2 YFSETQ. V lost 3 bases, J lost 5 bases, and 17 bases lay in between. The CDR3 extends over 15 amino acids. Relying on iRepertoire HTBI primers and Arm-PCR of CDR3 regions, the team built TCR beta libraries. Authors' methods: Identified segments across samples numbered more than 55 TRBV and approximately 13 TRBJ. TCRdb re-analysed the multiplex PCR reads in MiXCR, keeping a single row per CDR3 protein. For this entry, the V and J calls and clone size follow TCRdb and not the study's own pipeline. The sample lists about 470,000 distinct CDR3 sequences, around a fifth occurring once. These data come from a study of regulatory T cells in long-lasting Graves disease. Study findings and constraints: Persistent Graves' patients showed a TCR diversity that was lower than that of newly diagnosed ones. Between persistent patients, about 2,700 public clonotypes were shared, exceeding the 900 to 1,000 shared between new patients. Persistent disease preferred TRBV28, TRBJ1-2 and TRBJ2-5.

Indicated time point: persistent/refractory GD, antithyroid drugs over 5 years with positive TRAb. Generation of the TCR library employed RNA extracted from PBMCs. The TCR sequence derives from a female donor with Graves disease. The input for sequencing was peripheral blood mononuclear cells (PBMCs), taken when the disease was refractory, from a patient treated with antithyroid drugs. The chain has TRBV5-1 and TRBJ2-5; a possible D gene is TRBD1 (6 bases). The CDR3 is CASSYWGPESETQYF. As DNA, the CDR3 is TGCGCCAGCAGCTACTGGGGGCCGGAGAGTGAGACCCAGTACTTC.